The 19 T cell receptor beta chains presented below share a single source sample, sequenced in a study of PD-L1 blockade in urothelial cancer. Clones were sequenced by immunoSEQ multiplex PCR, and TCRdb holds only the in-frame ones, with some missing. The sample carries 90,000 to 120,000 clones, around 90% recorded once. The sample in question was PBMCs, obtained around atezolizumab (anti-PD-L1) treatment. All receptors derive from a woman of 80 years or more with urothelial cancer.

DNA of the CDR3: TGCGCCAGCAGCCAAATCAGCGGGAGGCCCCCGTTCTTC. Amino acids: CASSQISGRPPFF. The chain carries TRBV4-1 and TRBJ2-1, with 9 bases matching TRBD2. The CDR3 extends over 13 amino acids. Germline assignment: CDR1 MGHRA and CDR2 YSYEKL. V was clipped by 2 bases and J by 15 bases; unmatched bases: 8.

The CDR3 sequence: CASSLFHAGGNQPQHF. The DNA for the CDR3 is TGTGCCAGCAGCTTATTTCATGCGGGAGGCAATCAGCCCCAGCATTTT. The genes are TRBV7-8 and TRBJ1-5; D unclear. The V end lost 2 bases, the J end lost 2 bases, and 13 bases lay between the germline ends. CDR1 and CDR2 from the germline V gene are SGHVS and FQNEAQ. This CDR3 contains 16 residues.

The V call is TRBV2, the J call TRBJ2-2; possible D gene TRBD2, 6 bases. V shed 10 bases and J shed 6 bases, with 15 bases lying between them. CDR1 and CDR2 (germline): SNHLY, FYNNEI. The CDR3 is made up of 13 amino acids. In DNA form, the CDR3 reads TGTGCCACCCGAGGACTAACGTCCGGGGAGCTGTTTTTT. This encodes CATRGLTSGELFF.

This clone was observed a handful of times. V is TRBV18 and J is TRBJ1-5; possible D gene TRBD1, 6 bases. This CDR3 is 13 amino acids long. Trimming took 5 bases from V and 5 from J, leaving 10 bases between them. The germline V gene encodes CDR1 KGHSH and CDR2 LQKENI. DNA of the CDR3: TGTGCCAGCTCAGGGGGCAGCGATCAGCCCCAGCATTTT. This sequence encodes CASSGGSDQPQHF.

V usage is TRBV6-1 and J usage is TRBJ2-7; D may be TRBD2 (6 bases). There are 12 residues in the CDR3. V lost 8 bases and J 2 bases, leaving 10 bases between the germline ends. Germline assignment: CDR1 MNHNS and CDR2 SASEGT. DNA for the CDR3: TGTGCCAGCGCAGGAGGGCCCTACGAGCAGTACTTC. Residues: CASAGGPYEQYF.

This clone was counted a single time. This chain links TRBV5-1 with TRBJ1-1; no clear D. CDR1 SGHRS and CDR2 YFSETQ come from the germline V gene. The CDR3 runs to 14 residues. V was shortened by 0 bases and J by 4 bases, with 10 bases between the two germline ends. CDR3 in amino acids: CASSLEVVSTEAFF. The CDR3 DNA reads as TGCGCCAGCAGCTTGGAAGTGGTTAGCACTGAAGCTTTCTTT.

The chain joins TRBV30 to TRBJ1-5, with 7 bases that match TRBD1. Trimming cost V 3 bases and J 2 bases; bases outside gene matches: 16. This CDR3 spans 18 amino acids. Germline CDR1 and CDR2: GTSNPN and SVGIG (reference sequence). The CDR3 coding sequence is TGTGCCTGGAGACCCAAGGGGGCAGGTACCTTCGGCAATCAGCCCCAGCATTTT. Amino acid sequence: CAWRPKGAGTFGNQPQHF. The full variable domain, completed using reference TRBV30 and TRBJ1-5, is SQTIHQWPATLVQPVGSPLSLECTVEGTSNPNLYWYRQAAGRGLQLLFYSVGIGQISSEVPQNLSASRPQDRQFILSSKKLLLSDSGFYLCAWRPKGAGTFGNQPQHFGDGTRLSIL.

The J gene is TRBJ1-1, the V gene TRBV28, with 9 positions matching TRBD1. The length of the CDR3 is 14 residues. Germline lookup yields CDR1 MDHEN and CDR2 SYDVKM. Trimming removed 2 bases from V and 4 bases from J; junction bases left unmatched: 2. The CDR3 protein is CASSLLTGGTEAFF. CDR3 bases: TGTGCCAGCAGTTTACTGACAGGGGGCACTGAAGCTTTCTTT.

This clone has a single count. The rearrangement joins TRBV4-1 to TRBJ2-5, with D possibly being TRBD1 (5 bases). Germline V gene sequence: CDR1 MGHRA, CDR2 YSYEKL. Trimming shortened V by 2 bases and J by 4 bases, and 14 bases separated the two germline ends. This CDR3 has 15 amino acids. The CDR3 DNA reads TGCGCCAGCAGCCAACCGACAGCCGGCGCAGAGACCCAGTACTTC. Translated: CASSQPTAGAETQYF.

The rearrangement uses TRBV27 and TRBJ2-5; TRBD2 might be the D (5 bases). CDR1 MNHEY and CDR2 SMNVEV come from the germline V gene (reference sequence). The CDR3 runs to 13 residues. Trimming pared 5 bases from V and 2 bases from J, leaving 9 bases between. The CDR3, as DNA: TGTGCCAGCAGTAAGCGGAGTCAAGAGACCCAGTACTTC. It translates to CASSKRSQETQYF.

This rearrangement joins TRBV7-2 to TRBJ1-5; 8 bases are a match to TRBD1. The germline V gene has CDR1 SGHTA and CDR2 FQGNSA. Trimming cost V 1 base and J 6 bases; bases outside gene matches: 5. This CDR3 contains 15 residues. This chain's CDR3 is CASSLGQGAIQPQHF. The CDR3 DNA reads TGTGCCAGCAGCTTAGGGCAGGGGGCGATTCAGCCCCAGCATTTT.

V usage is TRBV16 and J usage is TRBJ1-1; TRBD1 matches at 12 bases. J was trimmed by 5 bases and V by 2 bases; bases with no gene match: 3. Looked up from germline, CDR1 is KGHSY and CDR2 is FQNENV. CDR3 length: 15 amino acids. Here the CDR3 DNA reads TGTGCCAGCAGCCAAAGGGACAGGGGGCGAACTGAAGCTTTCTTT. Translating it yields CASSQRDRGRTEAFF. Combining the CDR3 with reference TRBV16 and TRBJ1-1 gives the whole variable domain GEEVAQTPKHLVRGEGQKAKLYCAPIKGHSYVFWYQQVLKNEFKFLISFQNENVFDETGMPKERFSAKCLPNSPCSLEIQATKLEDSAVYFCASSQRDRGRTEAFFGQGTRLTVV.

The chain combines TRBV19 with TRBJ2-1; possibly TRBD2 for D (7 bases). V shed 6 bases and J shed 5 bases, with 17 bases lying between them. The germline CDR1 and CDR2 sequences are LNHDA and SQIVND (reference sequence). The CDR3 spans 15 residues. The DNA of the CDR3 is TGTGCCAGTAGCCCTGGGGGGGGGCGAGACAATGAGCAGTTCTTC. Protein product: CASSPGGGRDNEQFF.

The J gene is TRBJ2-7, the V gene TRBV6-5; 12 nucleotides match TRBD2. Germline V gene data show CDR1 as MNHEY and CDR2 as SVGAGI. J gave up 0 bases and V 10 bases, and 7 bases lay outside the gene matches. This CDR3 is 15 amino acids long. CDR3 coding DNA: TGTGCCACTGGACTAGCGGGATGGGGCTCCTACGAGCAGTACTTC. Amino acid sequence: CATGLAGWGSYEQYF.

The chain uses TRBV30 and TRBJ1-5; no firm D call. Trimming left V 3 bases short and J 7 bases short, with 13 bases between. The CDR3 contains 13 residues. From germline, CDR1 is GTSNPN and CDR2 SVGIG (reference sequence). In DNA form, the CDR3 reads TGTGCCTGGAGCCGGTTTAGCGGGCAGCCCCAGCATTTT. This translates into CAWSRFSGQPQHF.

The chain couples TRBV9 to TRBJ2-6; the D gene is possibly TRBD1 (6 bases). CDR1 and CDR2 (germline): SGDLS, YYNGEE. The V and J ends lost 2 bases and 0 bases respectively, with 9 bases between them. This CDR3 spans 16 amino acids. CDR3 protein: CASSVGQTSGANVLTF. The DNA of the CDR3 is TGTGCCAGCAGCGTCGGACAGACCTCTGGGGCCAACGTCCTGACTTTC.

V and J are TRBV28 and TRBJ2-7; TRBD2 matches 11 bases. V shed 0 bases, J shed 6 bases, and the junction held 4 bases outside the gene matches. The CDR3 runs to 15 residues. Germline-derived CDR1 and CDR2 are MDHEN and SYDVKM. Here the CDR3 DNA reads TGTGCCAGCAGTTTATGGATTAGCGGGAGGGGCGAGCAGTACTTC. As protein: CASSLWISGRGEQYF. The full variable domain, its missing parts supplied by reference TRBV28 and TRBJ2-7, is DVKVTQSSRYLVKRTGEKVFLECVQDMDHENMFWYRQDPGLGLRLIYFSYDVKMKEKGDIPEGYSVSREKKERFSLILESASTNQTSMYLCASSLWISGRGEQYFGPGTRLTVT.

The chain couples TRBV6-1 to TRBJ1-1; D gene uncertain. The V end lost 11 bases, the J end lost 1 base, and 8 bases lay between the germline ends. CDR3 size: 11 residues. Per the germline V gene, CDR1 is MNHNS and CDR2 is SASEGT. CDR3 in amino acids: CAGTENTEAFF. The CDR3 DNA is TGTGCCGGCACAGAGAACACTGAAGCTTTCTTT.

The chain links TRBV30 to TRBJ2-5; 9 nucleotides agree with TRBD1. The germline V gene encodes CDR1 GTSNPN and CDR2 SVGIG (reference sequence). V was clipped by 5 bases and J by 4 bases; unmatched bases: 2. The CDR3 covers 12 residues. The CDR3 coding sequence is TGTGCCTGGGGGACAGGGCCAGAGACCCAGTACTTC. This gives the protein CAWGTGPETQYF.